This record covers a single TCR beta chain. What it binds is unknown. The sample is drawn from a study of cytomegalovirus exposure and HLA in healthy donors. Findings and limits, study-wide: TCR beta V- and J-gene trimming, according to a later analysis, was linked to a missense DCLRE1C variant. Exclusion as indistinguishable affected some V segments, including TRBV6-2 and TRBV6-3. Some TCR beta chains (164 of them) were listed as cytomegalovirus-associated.

The germline gives CDR1 SGHNT, CDR2 YYREEE (reference sequence). Unmatched junction bases numbered 8, after V lost 0 bases and J lost 3 bases. CDR3 length: 18 amino acids. PCR employed 60 Vbeta and 13 Jbeta primers. Some clones are missing from TCRdb's copy, which holds only in-frame ones; the method was immunoSEQ multiplex PCR. The repertoire holds under 150,000 clones, with around four fifths as singletons. This TCR was recovered from a man aged 25-45 years in good health and CMV-seropositive. The J gene is TRBJ2-3, the V gene TRBV5-4; 12 bases match TRBD2. Sequencing was carried out using PBMCs. Written as DNA, the CDR3 is TGTGCCAGCAGCTTGGGGGCTAGCGGGAGGGCCATGACAGATACGCAGTATTTT. Amino acids: CASSLGASGRAMTDTQYF.